This T cell receptor beta chain was captured by sequencing in a study of blood T cell repertoires in COVID-19. Study-level background: Some COVID-19 samples were acute and others convalescent; all came from the United States, Italy and Spain. T cells, B-cell-depleted T cells, or PBMCs supplied cDNA or gDNA.

The CDR3 contains 14 residues. The trim removed 7 bases at V and 2 bases at J, leaving 3 bases unmatched. Germline CDR1 KGHDR, CDR2 SFDVKD. Sequencing was performed with immunoSEQ multiplex PCR; in TCRdb, only in-frame clones are kept and a portion is missing. The top ten clones hold 7% to 8% of a sample with more than 300,000 clones, almost 90% of them seen once. The V gene is TRBV24-1, the J gene TRBJ1-4; TRBD1 matches 7 bases. The TCR was taken from a woman in her sixties or seventies with COVID-19, enrolled during active disease. Sequencing was carried out using peripheral blood. The CDR3 bases are TGTGCCACCAGGGAGGGACAGACTAATGAAAAACTGTTTTTT. As protein: CATREGQTNEKLFF.